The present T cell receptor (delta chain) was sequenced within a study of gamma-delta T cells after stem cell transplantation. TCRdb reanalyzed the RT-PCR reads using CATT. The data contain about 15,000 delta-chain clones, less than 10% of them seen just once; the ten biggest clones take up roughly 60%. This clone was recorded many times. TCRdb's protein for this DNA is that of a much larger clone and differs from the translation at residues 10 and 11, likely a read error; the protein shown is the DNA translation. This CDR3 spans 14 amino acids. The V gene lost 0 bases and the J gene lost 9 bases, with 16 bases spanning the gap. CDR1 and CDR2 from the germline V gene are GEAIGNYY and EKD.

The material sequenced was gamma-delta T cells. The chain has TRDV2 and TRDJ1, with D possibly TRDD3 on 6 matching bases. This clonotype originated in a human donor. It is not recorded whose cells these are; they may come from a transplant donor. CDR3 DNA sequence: TGTGCCTGTGACACCGTGTCGGGGGAGATGCAACTCATCTTT. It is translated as CACDTVSGEMQLIF.